A selection of T cell receptor beta chains follows, all from one sample in a study of blood T cell repertoires in COVID-19. TCRdb's copy holds only in-frame clones and misses some; the assay was immunoSEQ multiplex PCR. Here the sample spans over 120,000 clones, roughly 80% being singletons. Sequences were obtained from PBMCs or T cells enriched from blood (not recorded which). These receptors originate from a woman in her forties or fifties who had recovered from COVID-19. Both conserved end residues are part of each CDR3. D genes are given only for firm matches. Only part of the rows carry a size: once, few, many, or a class if the clone is expanded.

CDR3 DNA | CDR3 protein | J gene | CDR3 length | D gene | V gene | clone size
TGTGCCATCATAAGGGACAGGAGACATAATTCACCCCTCCACTTT | CAIIRDRRHNSPLHF | TRBJ1-6 | 15 | TRBD1 | TRBV10-3 | NA
TGTGCCAGCAGCTCCCCGACAGGCCCCACTGCTGGCTACACCTTC | CASSSPTGPTAGYTF | TRBJ1-2 | 15 | NA | TRBV5-4 | few
TGTGCCAGCAGTGCCCGGGCACACAGGGTTTTCGCTGGAAACACCATATATTTT | CASSARAHRVFAGNTIYF | TRBJ1-3 | 18 | NA | TRBV6-1 | NA
TGTGCCTGGAGTGTACTGCCAGGGGGCTACTATGGCTACACCTTC | CAWSVLPGGYYGYTF | TRBJ1-2 | 15 | TRBD1 | TRBV30 | NA
TGTGCCAGCAGTCCCTCGTACAATCAGCCCCAGCATTTT | CASSPSYNQPQHF | TRBJ1-5 | 13 | NA | TRBV28 | NA
TGTGCCACCAGTGATCCTCGGCGAGGGGGCTACACCTTC | CATSDPRRGGYTF | TRBJ1-2 | 13 | NA | TRBV24-1 | NA
TGTGCCAGCAGTTGGGGCCGCAGCTTGAACACTGAAGCTTTCTTT | CASSWGRSLNTEAFF | TRBJ1-1 | 15 | NA | TRBV6-5 | NA
TGTGCCATCAGTGAGTCGACAGGTAAAATGCATACGCAGTATTTT | CAISESTGKMHTQYF | TRBJ2-3 | 15 | NA | TRBV10-3 | once
TGTGCCAGCAGGACAGGGGGCGAAAGACAGCCCCAGCATTTT | CASRTGGERQPQHF | TRBJ1-5 | 14 | TRBD1 | TRBV6-5 | NA
TGTGCCAGCAGCCCCATCGGCGGGACAGTGAGCACAGATACGCAGTATTTT | CASSPIGGTVSTDTQYF | TRBJ2-3 | 17 | NA | TRBV4-2 | many
TGTGCCAGCAGCGTTATAGACAGCAACACTGAAGCTTTCTTT | CASSVIDSNTEAFF | TRBJ1-1 | 14 | NA | TRBV9 | NA
TGTGCCAGCAGCCCGATGGACAGGGGGGACACTGAAGCTTTCTTT | CASSPMDRGDTEAFF | TRBJ1-1 | 15 | TRBD1 | TRBV5-6 | NA
TGTGCCACCACCCGAGGGAGGACAACTAATGAAAAACTGTTTTTT | CATTRGRTTNEKLFF | TRBJ1-4 | 15 | NA | TRBV15 | NA
TGTGCCAGCAGTGAAGCGCTTGCAGAGGGAGAAGAAGCTTTCTTT | CASSEALAEGEEAFF | TRBJ1-1 | 15 | NA | TRBV2 | few
TGTGCCAGCAGCGTACTCAGTTCTGGAAACACCATATATTTT | CASSVLSSGNTIYF | TRBJ1-3 | 14 | NA | TRBV9 | NA
TGTGCCAGCAGTGTCCATACGGGTAACTATGGCTACACCTTC | CASSVHTGNYGYTF | TRBJ1-2 | 14 | NA | TRBV25-1 | few
TGTGCCAGCAGTCAGGGAGAGACCCAGTACTTC | CASSQGETQYF | TRBJ2-5 | 11 | NA | TRBV7-2 | NA
TGTGCCAGCAGCCCTTGGGGGGTTGGAAACACCATATATTTT | CASSPWGVGNTIYF | TRBJ1-3 | 14 | NA | TRBV5-4 | few